This TCR beta chain was recovered during a study of blood T cell repertoires in COVID-19. CDR1 SGHAT and CDR2 FQDESV come from the germline V gene (reference sequence). With 5 bases removed from V and 3 bases from J, the gap between germline ends came to 11 bases. The CDR3 covers 14 residues. Produced via immunoSEQ multiplex PCR; TCRdb's table is partial and in-frame only. The table records fewer than 500,000 clones, about 90% of them present only once. This clone turned up a few times. The sequence was collected from a woman aged 18-29 years with acute COVID-19. The V call is TRBV11-1, the J call TRBJ1-5; tentatively, D is TRBD1 (6 bases). The sequencing input was PBMCs or T cells enriched from blood (not recorded which). CDR3 nucleotide sequence: TGTGCCAGCAGCGTGGACAGCTTCAATCAGCCCCAGCATTTT. Its protein is CASSVDSFNQPQHF.